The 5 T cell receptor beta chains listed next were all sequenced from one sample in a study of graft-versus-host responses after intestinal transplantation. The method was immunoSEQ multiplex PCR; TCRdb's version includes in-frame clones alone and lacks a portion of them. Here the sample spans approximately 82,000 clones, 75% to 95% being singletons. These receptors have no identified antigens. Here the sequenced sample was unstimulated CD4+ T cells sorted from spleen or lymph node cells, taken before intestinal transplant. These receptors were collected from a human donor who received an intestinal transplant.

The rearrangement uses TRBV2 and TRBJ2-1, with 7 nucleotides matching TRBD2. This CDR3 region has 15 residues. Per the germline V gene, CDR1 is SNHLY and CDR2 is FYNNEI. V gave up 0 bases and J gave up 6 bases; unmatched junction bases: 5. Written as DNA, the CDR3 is TGTGCCAGCAGTGAAGCTTTGCCGGGAGGCAATGAGCAGTTCTTC. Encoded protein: CASSEALPGGNEQFF.

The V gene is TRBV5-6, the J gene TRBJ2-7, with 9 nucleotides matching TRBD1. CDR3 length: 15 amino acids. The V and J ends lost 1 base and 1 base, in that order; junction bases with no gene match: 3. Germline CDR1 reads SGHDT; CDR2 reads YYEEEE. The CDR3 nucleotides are TGTGCCAGCAGCTTGAGGGACAGGGAGTCCTACGAGCAGTACTTC. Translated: CASSLRDRESYEQYF.

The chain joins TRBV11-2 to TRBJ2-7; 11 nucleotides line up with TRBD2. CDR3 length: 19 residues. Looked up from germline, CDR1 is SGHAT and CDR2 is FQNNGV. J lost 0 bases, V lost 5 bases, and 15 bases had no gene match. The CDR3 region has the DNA TGTGCCAGCAGCGGGGCAGCTAGCGGGGGGCACCCCGTCTCCTACGAGCAGTACTTC. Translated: CASSGAASGGHPVSYEQYF.

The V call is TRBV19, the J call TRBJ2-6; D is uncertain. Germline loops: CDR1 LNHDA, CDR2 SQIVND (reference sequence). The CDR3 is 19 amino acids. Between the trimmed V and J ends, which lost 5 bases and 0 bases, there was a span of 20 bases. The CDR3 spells CASSPIRPTLSSGANVLTF. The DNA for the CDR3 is TGTGCCAGTAGTCCGATCAGGCCTACATTATCCTCTGGGGCCAACGTCCTGACTTTC. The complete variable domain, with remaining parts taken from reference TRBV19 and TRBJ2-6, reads DGGITQSPKYLFRKEGQNVTLSCEQNLNHDAMYWYRQDPGQGLRLIYYSQIVNDFQKGDIAEGYSVSREKKESFPLTVTSAQKNPTAFYLCASSPIRPTLSSGANVLTFGAGSRLTVL.

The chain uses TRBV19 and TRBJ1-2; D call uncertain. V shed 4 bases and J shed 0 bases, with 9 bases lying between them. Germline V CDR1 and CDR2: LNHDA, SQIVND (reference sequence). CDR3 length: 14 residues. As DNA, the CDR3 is TGTGCCAGTAGTAGGGAGGCCCCTAACTATGGCTACACCTTC. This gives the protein CASSREAPNYGYTF.